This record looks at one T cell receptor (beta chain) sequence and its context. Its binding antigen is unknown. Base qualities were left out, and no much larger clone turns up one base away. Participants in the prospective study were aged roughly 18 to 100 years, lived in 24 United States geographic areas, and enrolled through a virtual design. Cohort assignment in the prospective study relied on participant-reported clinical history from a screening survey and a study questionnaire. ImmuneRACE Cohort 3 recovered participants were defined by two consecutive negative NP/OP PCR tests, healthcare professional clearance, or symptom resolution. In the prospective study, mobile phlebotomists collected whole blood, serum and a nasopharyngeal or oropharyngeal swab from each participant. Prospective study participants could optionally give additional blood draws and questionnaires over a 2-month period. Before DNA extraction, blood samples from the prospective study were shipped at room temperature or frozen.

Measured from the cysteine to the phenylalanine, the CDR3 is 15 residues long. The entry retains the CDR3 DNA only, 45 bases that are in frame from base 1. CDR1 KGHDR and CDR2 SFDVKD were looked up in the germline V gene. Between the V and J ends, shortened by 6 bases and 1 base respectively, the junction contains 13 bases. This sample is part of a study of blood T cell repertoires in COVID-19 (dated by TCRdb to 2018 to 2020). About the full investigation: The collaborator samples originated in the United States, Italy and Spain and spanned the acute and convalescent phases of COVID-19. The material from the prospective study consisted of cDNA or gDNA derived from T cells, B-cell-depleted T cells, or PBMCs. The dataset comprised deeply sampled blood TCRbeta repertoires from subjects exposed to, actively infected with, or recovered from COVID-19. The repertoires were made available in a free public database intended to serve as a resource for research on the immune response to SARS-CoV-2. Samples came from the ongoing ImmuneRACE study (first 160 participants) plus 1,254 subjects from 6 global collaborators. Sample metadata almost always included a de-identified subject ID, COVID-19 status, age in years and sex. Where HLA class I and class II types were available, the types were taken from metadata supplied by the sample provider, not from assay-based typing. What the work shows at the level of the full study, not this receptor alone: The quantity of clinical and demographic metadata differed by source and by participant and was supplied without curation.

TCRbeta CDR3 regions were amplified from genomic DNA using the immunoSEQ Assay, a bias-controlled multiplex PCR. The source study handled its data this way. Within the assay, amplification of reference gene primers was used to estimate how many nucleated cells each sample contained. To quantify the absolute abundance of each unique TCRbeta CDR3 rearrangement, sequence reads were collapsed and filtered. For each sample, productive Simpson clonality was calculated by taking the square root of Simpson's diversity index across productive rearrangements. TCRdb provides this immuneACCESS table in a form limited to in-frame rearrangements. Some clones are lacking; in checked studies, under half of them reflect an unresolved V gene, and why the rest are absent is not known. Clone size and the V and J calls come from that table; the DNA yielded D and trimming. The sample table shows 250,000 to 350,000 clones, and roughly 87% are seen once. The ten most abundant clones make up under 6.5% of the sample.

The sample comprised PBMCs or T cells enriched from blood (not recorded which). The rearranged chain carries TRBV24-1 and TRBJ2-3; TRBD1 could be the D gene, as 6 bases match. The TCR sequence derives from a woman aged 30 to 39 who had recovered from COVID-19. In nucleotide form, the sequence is TGTGCCACCAGTAGGGGACACCTCGGCACAGATACGCAGTATTTT. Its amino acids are CATSRGHLGTDTQYF.